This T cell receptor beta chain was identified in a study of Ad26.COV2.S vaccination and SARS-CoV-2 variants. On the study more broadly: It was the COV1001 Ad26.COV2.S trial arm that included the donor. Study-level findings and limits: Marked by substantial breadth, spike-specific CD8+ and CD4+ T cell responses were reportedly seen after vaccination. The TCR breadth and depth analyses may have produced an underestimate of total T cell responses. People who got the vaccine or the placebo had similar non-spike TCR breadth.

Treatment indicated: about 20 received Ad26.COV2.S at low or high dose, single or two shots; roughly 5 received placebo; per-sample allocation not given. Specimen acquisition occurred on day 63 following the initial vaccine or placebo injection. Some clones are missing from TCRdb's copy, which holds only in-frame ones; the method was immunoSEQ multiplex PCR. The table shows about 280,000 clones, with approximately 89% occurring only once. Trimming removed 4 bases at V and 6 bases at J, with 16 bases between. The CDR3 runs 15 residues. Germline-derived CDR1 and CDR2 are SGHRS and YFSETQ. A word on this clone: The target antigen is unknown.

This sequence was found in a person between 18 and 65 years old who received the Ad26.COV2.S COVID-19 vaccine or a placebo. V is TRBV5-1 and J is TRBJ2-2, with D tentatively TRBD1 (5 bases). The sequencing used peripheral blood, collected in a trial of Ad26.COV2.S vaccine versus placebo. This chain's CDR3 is CASSPLAGKAGELFF. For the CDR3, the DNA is TGCGCCAGCAGCCCCCTGGCAGGGAAGGCCGGGGAGCTGTTTTTT.